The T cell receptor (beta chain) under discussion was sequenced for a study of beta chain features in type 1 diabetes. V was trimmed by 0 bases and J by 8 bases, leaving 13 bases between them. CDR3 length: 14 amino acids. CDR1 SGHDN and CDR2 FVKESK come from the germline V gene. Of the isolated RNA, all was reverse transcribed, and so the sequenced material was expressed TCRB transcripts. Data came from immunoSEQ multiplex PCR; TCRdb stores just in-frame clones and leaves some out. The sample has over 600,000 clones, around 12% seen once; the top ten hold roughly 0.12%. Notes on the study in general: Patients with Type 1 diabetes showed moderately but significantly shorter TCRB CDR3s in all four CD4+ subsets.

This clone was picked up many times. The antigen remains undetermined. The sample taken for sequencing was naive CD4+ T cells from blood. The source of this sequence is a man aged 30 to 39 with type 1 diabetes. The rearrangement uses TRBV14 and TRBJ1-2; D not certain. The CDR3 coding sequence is TGTGCCAGCAGCCAAGATCTAGGTGTGAGGGGCTACACCTTC. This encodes CASSQDLGVRGYTF.